The T cell receptor (beta chain) described here comes from a study of long-term antiretroviral therapy in people with HIV. Investigators performed immunoSEQ version v3.0 at survey level. Sequencing efforts were directed toward about 35,000-50,000 T-cell genomes per sample. Some clones are missing from TCRdb's copy, which holds only in-frame ones; the method was immunoSEQ multiplex PCR. The repertoire holds about 12,000 clones, with 75% to 85% as singletons. Germline lookup yields CDR1 SGHRS and CDR2 YFSETQ. Trimming stripped 3 bases from V and 2 bases from J, with 9 bases between. The CDR3 contains 13 residues. Findings and caveats of the study: Even long-term ART left TRB diversity below transplant donor controls, despite gains.

This clone was seen a few times. Its specificity is not known. In the United States, treatment was given to all participants with HIV. The chain links TRBV5-1 to TRBJ2-7, with D possibly TRBD1 on 5 matching bases. The specimen comprised unsorted PBMCs, sampled 3.4 years after starting antiretroviral therapy. The clonotype comes from a man between 35 and 55 years old with HIV. The DNA for the CDR3 is TGCGCCAGCAGCTCAACAGGACCCTACGAGCAGTACTTC. Protein product: CASSSTGPYEQYF.